This T cell receptor (beta chain) was retrieved from a study of T cells after yellow fever vaccination. This clonotype was seen a few times. TCRdb analysed the 5' RACE reads with MiXCR anew, one entry per CDR3 protein. Among 250,000 or so distinct CDR3 sequences listed, roughly 6.2% were seen once. CDR1 is SNHLY, CDR2 FYNNEI, per germline. The CDR3 length is 17 residues. V dropped 7 bases and J dropped 0; count of bases not matched to a gene: 13. V and J are TRBV2 and TRBJ2-7, with 9 bases identical to TRBD1. The material sequenced was CD4+ T cells sorted from PBMCs, taken on the day of the yellow fever booster vaccination. The TCR originated in a young man who received the YFV17D yellow fever vaccine. CDR3 loop: CASTSGTGIGSSYEQYF. The CDR3 DNA sequence: TGTGCCAGCACTTCCGGGACAGGGATAGGGAGCTCCTACGAGCAGTACTTC.